This passage covers 30 T cell receptor beta chains from one sample sequenced in a study of blood T cell repertoires in COVID-19. Profiling relied on immunoSEQ multiplex PCR, and the TCRdb table lists in-frame clones only, not all of them. The repertoire holds nearly 200,000 clones, roughly 90% seen once, with roughly 5.6% in the top ten. The sequenced sample consisted of peripheral blood. These receptors were taken from a woman aged 40 to 50 who had recovered from COVID-19.

V usage is TRBV6-1 and J usage is TRBJ1-4, with D perhaps matching TRBD1 (5 bases). The CDR3 is 14 amino acids. CDR1 and CDR2 from the germline V gene are MNHNS and SASEGT. Between the trimmed V and J ends, which lost 1 base and 4 bases, there was a span of 7 bases. The CDR3 DNA is TGTGCCAGCAGTGAAGACAGGCTTAATGAAAAACTGTTTTTT. Its protein product is CASSEDRLNEKLFF.

The rearrangement links TRBV21-1 to TRBJ2-7; TRBD2, the table's D call, was not compared with the DNA. TRBV21-1 is noted as a pseudogene. This CDR3 region has 16 residues. The CDR3 DNA reads TGTGCCAGCAGCCCAACTACTAGCGGAGCTCCCTACGAGCAGTACTTC. Its protein is CASSPTTSGAPYEQYF.

The J gene is TRBJ1-2, the V gene TRBV7-9, with 9 bases fitting TRBD1. The V and J ends lost 0 bases and 6 bases, in that order; junction bases with no gene match: 5. Germline V CDR1 and CDR2: SEHNR, FQNEAQ (reference sequence). There are 15 residues in the CDR3. The CDR3 reads CASSLAPGQGDGYTF. CDR3 bases: TGTGCCAGCAGCTTAGCCCCGGGACAGGGCGATGGCTACACCTTC.

V and J are TRBV7-2 and TRBJ2-5; tentatively, D is TRBD2 (6 bases). Germline loops: CDR1 SGHTA, CDR2 FQGNSA. Between the trimmed V and J ends, which lost 4 bases and 2 bases, there was a span of 17 bases. CDR3 length equals 16 residues. CDR3 amino acids: CASSSPPFSGQETQYF. For the CDR3, the DNA is TGTGCCAGCAGCTCCCCTCCCTTTAGCGGACAAGAGACCCAGTACTTC.

The rearrangement uses TRBV10-3 and TRBJ2-7, with D tentatively TRBD2 (6 bases). Germline V gives CDR1 ENHRY, CDR2 SYGVKD. There are 13 residues in the CDR3. Trimming took 11 bases from V and 7 from J, leaving 21 bases between them. The DNA for the CDR3 is TGTGCCTCCAAAGGAGGGGCCGGATATGAGCAGTACTTC. This translates into CASKGGAGYEQYF.

This sequence joins TRBV2 and TRBJ2-1; 10 bases are shared with TRBD2. V shed 2 bases and J 0 bases; nucleotides not matched to a gene: 10. Per the germline V gene, CDR1 is SNHLY and CDR2 is FYNNEI. CDR3 size: 19 residues. CDR3 nucleotide sequence: TGTGCCAGCAGTGAATTTGGACTAGCGGTAAGAAGCTCCTACAATGAGCAGTTCTTC. Translated, it gives CASSEFGLAVRSSYNEQFF.

The chain combines TRBV19 with TRBJ1-1; a possible D gene is TRBD1 (5 bases). The CDR3 is 14 amino acids. In germline, CDR1 is LNHDA, CDR2 SQIVND (reference sequence). The germline V and J ends were trimmed by 4 bases and 4 bases, with 13 bases remaining between them. The CDR3 reads CASSSSRGITEAFF. DNA for the CDR3: TGTGCCAGTAGTAGTAGTAGGGGAATCACTGAAGCTTTCTTT.

The genes are TRBV4-3 and TRBJ2-7; TRBD2 aligns across 8 bases. Germline assignment: CDR1 LGHNA and CDR2 YSLEER. J lost 1 base, V lost 0 bases, and 5 bases had no gene match. The CDR3 has 16 amino acids. CDR3 sequence: CASSQDFASGSYEQYF. For the CDR3, the DNA is TGCGCCAGCAGCCAAGATTTTGCTAGCGGGTCCTACGAGCAGTACTTC.

The chain has TRBV12-3 or TRBV12-4 and TRBJ2-1; D is unresolved. CDR3 length: 12 amino acids. The V and J ends lost 3 bases and 8 bases respectively, with 8 bases between them. The CDR3 reads CASSLLSDEQFF. CDR3 in DNA: TGTGCCAGCAGTTTGTTGAGCGATGAGCAGTTCTTC.

The chain is built from TRBV4-3 and TRBJ2-2; TRBD2 agrees at 10 bases. V shed 4 bases, J shed 7 bases, and the junction held 12 bases outside the gene matches. The CDR3 is 17 amino acids. CDR1 and CDR2 (germline): LGHNA, YSLEER. This chain's CDR3 is CASSLLAGGSGGGELFF. The CDR3 DNA reads TGCGCCAGCAGCCTATTAGCGGGAGGATCGGGAGGCGGGGAGCTGTTTTTT.

V and J are TRBV19 and TRBJ2-2; 7 nucleotides align to TRBD1. The CDR3 extends over 13 amino acids. The junction had 2 bases not matched to a gene; V was cut back by 7 bases and J by 3 bases. Germline V lookup: CDR1 LNHDA, CDR2 SQIVND (reference sequence). Written as DNA, the CDR3 is TGTGCCAGTATAGGGGGCTACACCGGGGAGCTGTTTTTT. This encodes CASIGGYTGELFF.

This chain uses TRBV5-6 with TRBJ1-2, with TRBD1 as a possible D gene (6 bases). Trimming removed 0 bases from V and 7 bases from J, with 16 bases in between. The CDR3 length is 15 residues. Germline V gene data show CDR1 as SGHDT and CDR2 as YYEEEE. The CDR3 here is CASSLAHSGVAGYTF. In DNA, the CDR3 is TGTGCCAGCAGCTTGGCCCATTCAGGGGTTGCTGGCTACACCTTC.

The chain couples TRBV28 to TRBJ2-6; 11 bases are shared with TRBD1. The CDR3 is 18 amino acids. V lost 3 bases and J lost 5; bases outside the gene matches: 9. From germline, CDR1 is MDHEN and CDR2 SYDVKM. The CDR3 nucleotides read TGTGCCAGCAGTTTGGGACAGGGGGGTTTGTCTTGGGCCAACGTCCTGACTTTC. Protein product: CASSLGQGGLSWANVLTF.

The J gene is TRBJ1-2, the V gene TRBV11-2, with D possibly being TRBD1 (5 bases). Germline lookup yields CDR1 SGHAT and CDR2 FQNNGV. V lost 0 bases and J lost 4, with 12 bases in between. The CDR3 length is 15 residues. In DNA form, the CDR3 reads TGTGCCAGCAGCTTAGAAGCAGGGCGAGTCTATGGCTACACCTTC. As protein: CASSLEAGRVYGYTF.

V and J are TRBV28 and TRBJ1-2; 11 nucleotides line up with TRBD1. Germline values: CDR1 MDHEN, CDR2 SYDVKM. The CDR3 is 15 amino acids. Trimming cost V 5 bases and J 7 bases; bases outside gene matches: 9. The CDR3 loop is CASSPGQGAPSGYTF. CDR3 in DNA: TGTGCCAGCAGTCCCGGACAGGGGGCGCCGAGTGGCTACACCTTC.

The table lists this clone with a count of one. The chain couples TRBV27 to TRBJ1-1, with D perhaps matching TRBD1 (5 bases). The CDR3 has 14 residues. Looked up from germline, CDR1 is MNHEY and CDR2 is SMNVEV (reference sequence). V was trimmed by 5 bases and J by 5 bases, leaving 15 bases between them. The CDR3 loop reads CASSPRGGETEAFF. In nucleotides, the CDR3 is TGTGCCAGCAGTCCGAGGGGAGGGGAGACTGAAGCTTTCTTT.

The chain combines TRBV20-1 with TRBJ2-3, with unresolved D. The germline gives CDR1 DFQATT, CDR2 SNEGSKA (reference sequence). The CDR3 is 11 amino acids. Trimming stripped 6 bases from V and 2 bases from J, with 6 bases between. CDR3 loop: CSARYTDTQYF. In DNA, the CDR3 is TGCAGTGCCAGATACACAGATACGCAGTATTTT.

This chain links TRBV11-1 with TRBJ2-3; the match to TRBD2 covers 8 bases. Trimming took 5 bases from V and 2 from J; bases not matched to a gene: 6. The CDR3 extends over 15 amino acids. CDR1 and CDR2 (germline): SGHAT, FQDESV (reference sequence). CDR3 in amino acids: CASSLVAGSTDTQYF. In DNA, the CDR3 is TGTGCCAGCAGCCTAGTAGCGGGATCCACAGATACGCAGTATTTT.

V and J are TRBV27 and TRBJ1-1; TRBD1 matches at 7 bases. This CDR3 spans 16 amino acids. The germline CDR1 and CDR2 sequences are MNHEY and SMNVEV (reference sequence). The trim removed 1 base at V and 1 base at J, leaving 6 bases unmatched. For the CDR3, the DNA is TGTGCCAGCAGTTTATGGCAGGGGGGTTCGAACACTGAAGCTTTCTTT. This sequence encodes CASSLWQGGSNTEAFF.

The rearrangement joins TRBV10-3 to TRBJ1-1; D is uncertain. This CDR3 comprises 13 residues. V lost 4 bases to trimming and J lost 6 bases, with 12 bases between them. Germline-derived CDR1 and CDR2 are ENHRY and SYGVKD. CDR3 in DNA: TGTGCCATCAGTGTGGCTTCCAACGCTGAAGCTTTCTTT. It encodes CAISVASNAEAFF.

V usage is TRBV2 and J usage is TRBJ2-7; 8 bases are shared with TRBD1. CDR1 and CDR2 (germline): SNHLY, FYNNEI. The CDR3 is made up of 13 amino acids. V shed 3 bases, J shed 7 bases, and the junction held 5 bases outside the gene matches. As DNA, the CDR3 is TGTGCCAGCAGTGAGGACAGGGTGAGGGAGCAGTACTTC. This sequence encodes CASSEDRVREQYF.

Remarks on this clone: Other nucleotide sequences in the sample specify the same CDR3. The V call is TRBV5-6, the J call TRBJ1-1; no clear D gene. Trimming shortened V by 0 bases and J by 1 base, and 4 bases separated the two germline ends. This CDR3 has 13 residues. CDR1 and CDR2 (germline): SGHDT, YYEEEE. The CDR3 bases are TGTGCCAGCAGCTTGGCGAGGAACACTGAAGCTTTCTTT. Amino acid sequence: CASSLARNTEAFF.

This chain's CDR3 is CASSRLGGPSTYNEQFF. CDR3 nucleotide sequence: TGTGCCAGCAGCCGACTAGGTGGGCCGTCGACCTACAATGAGCAGTTCTTC. The chain employs TRBV11-3 and TRBJ2-1; tentatively, D is TRBD2 (6 bases). Germline V gives CDR1 SGHNT, CDR2 YENEEA. This CDR3 contains 17 residues. Trimming stripped 5 bases from V and 2 bases from J, with 19 bases between.

The chain couples TRBV5-5 to TRBJ2-5; TRBD2 matches 11 bases. The CDR3 covers 16 residues. The ends lost 2 bases at V and 1 base at J; junction bases unmatched: 4. Germline V CDR1 and CDR2: SGHKS, YYEKEE (reference sequence). The CDR3 loop is CASSLGTSGPQETQYF. The DNA of the CDR3 is TGTGCCAGCAGCTTAGGGACTAGCGGACCCCAAGAGACCCAGTACTTC.

CDR3 protein: CASSLVAGGASSYNEQFF. The CDR3 bases are TGTGCCAGCAGCTTAGTAGCGGGCGGAGCGAGCTCCTACAATGAGCAGTTCTTC. V usage is TRBV7-6 and J usage is TRBJ2-1; 7 bases align to TRBD2. The CDR3 runs 18 residues. V shed 1 base and J 0 bases; nucleotides not matched to a gene: 9. Germline values: CDR1 SGHVS, CDR2 FNYEAQ. The variable domain in full, with the rest retrieved from reference TRBV7-6 and TRBJ2-1, is GAGVSQSPRYKVTKRGQDVALRCDPISGHVSLYWYRQALGQGPEFLTYFNYEAQQDKSGLPNDRFSAERPEGSISTLTIQRTEQRDSAMYRCASSLVAGGASSYNEQFFGPGTRLTVL.

The gene calls are TRBV6-5 and TRBJ2-5; D is perhaps TRBD2 (5 bases). Germline V gene sequence: CDR1 MNHEY, CDR2 SVGAGI. The CDR3 loop spans 13 amino acids. Trimming removed 8 bases at V and 5 bases at J, with 15 bases between. The CDR3 region is CASWGALHETQYF. The CDR3 DNA reads TGTGCCAGCTGGGGAGCCCTACACGAGACCCAGTACTTC.

The chain employs TRBV5-1 and TRBJ2-7; TRBD2 agrees at 10 bases. CDR3 size: 15 residues. After removal of 0 bases from V and 4 bases from J, the junction contained 4 bases not matched to a gene. In germline, CDR1 is SGHRS, CDR2 YFSETQ. As DNA, the CDR3 is TGCGCCAGCAGCTTGGAAAGCGGGAGGGGGTACGAGCAGTACTTC. As protein: CASSLESGRGYEQYF.

A single count supports this clone. This chain uses TRBV5-5 with TRBJ2-7, with D possibly being TRBD1 (5 bases). The CDR3 is 13 residues long. V lost 2 bases and J lost 4, with 10 bases in between. CDR1 and CDR2 from the germline V gene are SGHKS and YYEKEE (reference sequence). The CDR3 here is CASSFLQGYEQYF. The CDR3 nucleotides read TGTGCCAGCAGCTTTCTCCAGGGATACGAGCAGTACTTC.

The sample holds a few counts of this clone. V and J are TRBV5-1 and TRBJ1-2, with 7 bases matching TRBD1. V gave up 0 bases and J gave up 4 bases; unmatched junction bases: 6. The CDR3 is 15 amino acids. Germline V gene sequence: CDR1 SGHRS, CDR2 YFSETQ. The DNA of the CDR3 is TGCGCCAGCAGCTTGGGAGGGGGCGGAGGCTATGGCTACACCTTC. Its protein product is CASSLGGGGGYGYTF.

V usage is TRBV7-2 and J usage is TRBJ2-4; 9 nucleotides align to TRBD1. Germline CDR1 reads SGHTA; CDR2 reads FQGNSA. V was clipped by 5 bases and J by 7 bases; unmatched bases: 9. The length of the CDR3 is 15 residues. The CDR3 region has the DNA TGTGCCAGCAGCCTCACCGGGACAGGGACGAACATTCAGTACTTC. Encoded protein: CASSLTGTGTNIQYF.